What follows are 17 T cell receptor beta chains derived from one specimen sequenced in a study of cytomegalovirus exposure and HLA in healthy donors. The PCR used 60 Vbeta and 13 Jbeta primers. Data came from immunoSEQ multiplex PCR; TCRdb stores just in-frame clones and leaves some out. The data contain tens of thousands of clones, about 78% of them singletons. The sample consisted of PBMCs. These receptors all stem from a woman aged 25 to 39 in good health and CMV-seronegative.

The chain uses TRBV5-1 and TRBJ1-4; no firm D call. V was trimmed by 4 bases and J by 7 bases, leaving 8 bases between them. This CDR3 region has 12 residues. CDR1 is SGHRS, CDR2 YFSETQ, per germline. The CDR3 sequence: CASSETGEKLFF. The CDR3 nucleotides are TGCGCCAGCAGCGAGACGGGTGAAAAACTGTTTTTT.

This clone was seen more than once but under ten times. CDR3 sequence: CASSTTQGIGNTIYF. In DNA form, the CDR3 reads TGTGCCAGCAGTACAACACAGGGAATCGGAAACACCATATATTTT. V and J are TRBV6-6 and TRBJ1-3, with D perhaps TRBD1 (6 bases). Per germline, CDR1 MNHNY and CDR2 SVGAGI (reference sequence). The germline V and J ends were trimmed by 5 bases and 4 bases, with 15 bases remaining between them. The CDR3 is made up of 15 amino acids.

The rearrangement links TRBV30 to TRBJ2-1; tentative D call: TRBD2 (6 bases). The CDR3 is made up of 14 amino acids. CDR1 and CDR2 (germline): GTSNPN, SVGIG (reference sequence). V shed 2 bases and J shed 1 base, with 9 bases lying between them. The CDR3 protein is CAWSPGVSYNEQFF. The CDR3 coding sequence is TGTGCCTGGAGTCCGGGGGTGTCCTACAATGAGCAGTTCTTC.

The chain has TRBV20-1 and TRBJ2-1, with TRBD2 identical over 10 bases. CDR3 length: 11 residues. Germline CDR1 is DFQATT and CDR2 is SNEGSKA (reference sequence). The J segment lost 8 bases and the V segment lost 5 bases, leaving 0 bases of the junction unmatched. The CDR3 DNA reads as TGCAGTGCTGGGACTAGCGATGAGCAGTTCTTC. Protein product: CSAGTSDEQFF.

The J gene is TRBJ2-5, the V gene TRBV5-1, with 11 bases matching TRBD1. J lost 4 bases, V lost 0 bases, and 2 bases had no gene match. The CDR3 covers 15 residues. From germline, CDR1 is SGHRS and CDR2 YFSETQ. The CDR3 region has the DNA TGCGCCAGCAGCTTGGCCGGGACAGGGGGAGAGACCCAGTACTTC. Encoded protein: CASSLAGTGGETQYF.

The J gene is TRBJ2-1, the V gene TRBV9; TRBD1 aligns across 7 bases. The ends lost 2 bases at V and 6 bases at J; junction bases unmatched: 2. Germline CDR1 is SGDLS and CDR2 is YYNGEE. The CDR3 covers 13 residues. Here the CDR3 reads CASSVGTANEQFF. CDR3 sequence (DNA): TGTGCCAGCAGCGTCGGGACAGCCAATGAGCAGTTCTTC.

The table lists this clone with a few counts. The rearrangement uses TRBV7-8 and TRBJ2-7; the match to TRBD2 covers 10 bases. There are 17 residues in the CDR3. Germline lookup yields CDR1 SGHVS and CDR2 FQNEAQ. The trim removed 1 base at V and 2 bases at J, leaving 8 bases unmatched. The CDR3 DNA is TGTGCCAGCAGCTTAGTTACTAGCGGGGTAGAGACCTACGAGCAGTACTTC. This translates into CASSLVTSGVETYEQYF.

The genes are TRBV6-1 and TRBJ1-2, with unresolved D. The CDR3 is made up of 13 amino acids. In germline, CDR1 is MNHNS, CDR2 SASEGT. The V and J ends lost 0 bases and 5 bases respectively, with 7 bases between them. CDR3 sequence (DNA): TGTGCCAGCAGTGAAGCTACAGAATATGGCTACACCTTC. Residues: CASSEATEYGYTF.

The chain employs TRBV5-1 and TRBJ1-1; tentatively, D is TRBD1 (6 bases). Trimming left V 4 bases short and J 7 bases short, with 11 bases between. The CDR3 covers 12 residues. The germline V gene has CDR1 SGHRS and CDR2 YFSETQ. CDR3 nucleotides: TGCGCCAGCAGCAGGACAGAGAGTGAAGCTTTCTTT. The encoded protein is CASSRTESEAFF.

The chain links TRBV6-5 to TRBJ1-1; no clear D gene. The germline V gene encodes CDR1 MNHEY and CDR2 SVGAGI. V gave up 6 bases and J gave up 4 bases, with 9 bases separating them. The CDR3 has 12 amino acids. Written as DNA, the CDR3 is TGTGCCAGCAGACGGCCAGGCACTGAAGCTTTCTTT. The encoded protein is CASRRPGTEAFF.

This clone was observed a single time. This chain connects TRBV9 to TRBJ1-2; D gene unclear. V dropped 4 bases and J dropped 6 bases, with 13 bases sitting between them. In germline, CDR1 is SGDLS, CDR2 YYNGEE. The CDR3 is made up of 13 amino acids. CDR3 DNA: TGTGCCAGCAGCCCGGGTCCCCTTCATGGCTACACCTTC. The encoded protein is CASSPGPLHGYTF. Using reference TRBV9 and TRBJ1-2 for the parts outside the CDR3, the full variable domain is DSGVTQTPKHLITATGQRVTLRCSPRSGDLSVYWYQQSLDQGLQFLIQYYNGEERAKGNILERFSAQQFPDLHSELNLSSLELGDSALYFCASSPGPLHGYTFGSGTRLTVV.

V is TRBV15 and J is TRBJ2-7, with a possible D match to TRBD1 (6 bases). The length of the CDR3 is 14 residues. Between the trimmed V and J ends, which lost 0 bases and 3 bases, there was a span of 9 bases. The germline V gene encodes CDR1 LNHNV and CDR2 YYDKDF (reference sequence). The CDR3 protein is CATSRDVQGYEQYF. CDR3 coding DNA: TGTGCCACCAGCAGAGATGTACAGGGCTACGAGCAGTACTTC.

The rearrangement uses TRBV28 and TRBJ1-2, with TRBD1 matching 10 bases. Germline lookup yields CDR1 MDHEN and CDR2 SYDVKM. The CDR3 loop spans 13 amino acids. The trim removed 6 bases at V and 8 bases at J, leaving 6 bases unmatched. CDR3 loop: CASSQGTGVGYTF. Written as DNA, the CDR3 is TGTGCCAGCAGCCAGGGGACAGGGGTGGGCTACACCTTC.

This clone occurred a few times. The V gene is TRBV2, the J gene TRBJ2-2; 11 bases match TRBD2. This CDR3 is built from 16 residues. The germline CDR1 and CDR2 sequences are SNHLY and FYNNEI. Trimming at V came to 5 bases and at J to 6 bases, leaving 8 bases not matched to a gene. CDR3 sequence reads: CASSSKTSGTPGELFF. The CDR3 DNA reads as TGTGCCAGCAGTTCCAAGACTAGCGGGACTCCCGGGGAGCTGTTTTTT. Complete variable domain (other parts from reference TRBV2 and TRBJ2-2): EPEVTQTPSHQVTQMGQEVILRCVPISNHLYFYWYRQILGQKVEFLVSFYNNEISEKSEIFDDQFSVERPDGSNFTLKIRSTKLEDSAMYFCASSSKTSGTPGELFFGEGSRLTVL.

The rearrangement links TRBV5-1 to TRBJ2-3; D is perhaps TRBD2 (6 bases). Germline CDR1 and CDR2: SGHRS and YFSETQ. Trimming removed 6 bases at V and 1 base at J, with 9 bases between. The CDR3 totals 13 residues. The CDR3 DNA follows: TGCGCCAGCAAGCCTAGCGGCACAGATACGCAGTATTTT. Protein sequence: CASKPSGTDTQYF.

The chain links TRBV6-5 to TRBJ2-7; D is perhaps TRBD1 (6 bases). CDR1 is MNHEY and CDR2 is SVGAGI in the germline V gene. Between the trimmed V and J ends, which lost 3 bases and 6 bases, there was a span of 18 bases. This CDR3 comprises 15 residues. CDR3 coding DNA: TGTGCCAGCAGTTATAAGGGGGACCTAAACGGCGAGCAGTACTTC. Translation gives CASSYKGDLNGEQYF.

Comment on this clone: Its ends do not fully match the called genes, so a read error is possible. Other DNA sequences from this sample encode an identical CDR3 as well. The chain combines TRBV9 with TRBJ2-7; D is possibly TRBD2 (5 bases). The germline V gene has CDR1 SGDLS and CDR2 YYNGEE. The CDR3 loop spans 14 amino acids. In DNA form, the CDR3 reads TGTGCAAGCAGCGCCGGCCTAGGACTTTACGAGCAGTACTTC. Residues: CASSAGLGLYEQYF. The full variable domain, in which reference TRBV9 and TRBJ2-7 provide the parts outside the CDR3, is DSGVTQTPKHLITATGQRVTLRCSPRSGDLSVYWYQQSLDQGLQFLIQYYNGEERAKGNILERFSAQQFPDLHSELNLSSLELGDSALYFCASSAGLGLYEQYFGPGTRLTVT.